This entry is about one T cell receptor beta chain. Its antigen is currently not known. Base qualities were left out, and no much larger clone turns up one base away. The entry originates in a study of T cell responses to AZD1222 COVID-19 vaccine (dated by TCRdb to the early 2020s). As for the study more broadly: A total of around 240 trial participants underwent TCR sequencing, of whom nearly 210 received two doses of AZD1222 and 26 received two doses of the MenACWY control vaccine. Trial participants were enrolled by age into subgroups of 18-55, 56-69 and 70-plus years, and about 150, 27 and 61 TCR-sequenced participants, respectively, were included in these subgroups. Results and caveats for the whole study, not just this receptor: After two AZD1222 doses, both the breadth and the depth of spike-specific TCRs were significantly higher than at day 0 and than in MenACWY recipients. Conclusions about previously exposed vaccinees are limited, since just five or six AZD1222 recipients were seropositive for SARS-CoV-2 at baseline. Because no day 14 peak-response samples were available, repertoires were characterized only after the peak T cell response. Most participants were white British and females outnumbered males, and the authors suggested that clonal diversity may have been underestimated. The 56-69-year group was small, and its depth increase did not reach significance, likely because of low power. CD4 TCRs associated with the vaccine covered the entire spike protein, and the dominant responses were in regions 160-218 and 743-854. Nearly half of unique spike-specific TCRs reportedly recognized epitopes outside regions mutated in the B.1.351 and B.1.1.7 variants.

The CDR3 covers 15 residues, taking in both the cysteine and the phenylalanine. Of the read, only the CDR3 DNA is kept; its 45 bases are in frame from base 1. CDR1 and CDR2, per the germline V gene, are SGHRS and YFSETQ. V has 4 bases trimmed and J has 2 bases trimmed; junction bases matching no gene number 4. The time point label, as the study defines it: about 28 days (+/-7) after the second vaccine dose. AZD1222 recipients with second doses at about 4 weeks or about 12 weeks were pooled, because spike-specific TCR depth and breadth did not differ between schedules. Samples from vaccinated people were obtained from the UK trials COV001 and COV002, which included a single-blind randomized controlled phase 2/3 trial of AZD1222 (ChAdOx1 nCoV-19) in healthy adults. Trial participant PBMC samples were collected at day 0 and day 28 after the second dose for TCRbeta chain sequencing. The CDR3 regions of human TCRbeta chains were analyzed by immunosequencing. As for the authors' bioinformatics: Repertoire TCRs were checked for matches against a reference library of SARS-CoV-2-specific TCRs that had been generated using the MIRA antigen-specificity platform. Breadth meant the fraction of unique TCRs that were SARS-CoV-2-associated, whereas depth meant the fraction of total T cells that were SARS-CoV-2-associated. Using the MIRA data, every spike-specific TCR was mapped to the spike region that the TCR reacted to and assigned to either a CD4 or a CD8 class. Log10-transformed breadth and depth values were compared by one-way ANOVA with Sidak's multiple comparisons tests. Held by TCRdb, this immuneACCESS table contains in-frame sequences only and omits some clones. Under half of the omission traces to an unresolved V gene where checked; the cause of the rest is unknown. Clone size and V and J calls were adopted from that table, with D and trimming inferred from the DNA. This sample has roughly 110,000 clones in its table, and about 87% of those were observed once. Together, the top ten hold approximately 6.5% of the sample.

The receptor chain draws on TRBV5-1 and TRBJ2-1; TRBD2 matches 9 bases in the middle. The TCR originated in an adult who received the AZD1222 COVID-19 vaccine. Material: peripheral blood, obtained 28 days after the second AZD1222 dose. The nucleotide sequence reads as follows: TGCGCCAGCAGCGACCCTAGCGGGGCCTACAATGAGCAGTTCTTC. This sequence encodes CASSDPSGAYNEQFF.